The 27 T cell receptor beta chains reported below all come from one sample, sequenced in a study of T cells after somatic rescue of genetic block. Repertoires were generated with immunoSEQ multiplex PCR, while TCRdb's copy carries only in-frame clones and drops some. The sample has more than 10,000 clones, 73% seen once. The sample consisted of peripheral blood mononuclear cells (PBMCs). Receptors were obtained from a boy aged 10-17 years.

The chain employs TRBV7-9 and TRBJ2-7; TRBD1 matches at 9 bases. Germline CDR1 is SEHNR and CDR2 is FQNEAQ (reference sequence). The CDR3 covers 14 residues. Unmatched junction bases numbered 5, after V lost 3 bases and J lost 5 bases. The CDR3 sequence is CASSFGRDRDEQYF. CDR3 DNA sequence: TGTGCCAGCAGCTTTGGCCGGGACAGGGACGAGCAGTACTTC.

The chain employs TRBV2 and TRBJ2-4; D is unresolved. The ends were cut back, 2 bases at V and 1 base at J, with 6 bases in the middle. This CDR3 is 14 amino acids long. CDR1 is SNHLY and CDR2 is FYNNEI in the germline V gene. The CDR3 bases are TGTGCCAGCAGTGAAAATTGGGCCAAAAACATTCAGTACTTC. Amino acid sequence: CASSENWAKNIQYF.

The rearrangement joins TRBV5-6 to TRBJ2-7; D possibly corresponds to TRBD2 (6 bases). From germline, CDR1 is SGHDT and CDR2 YYEEEE. The germline V and J ends were trimmed by 0 bases and 3 bases, with 13 bases remaining between them. The CDR3 has 15 residues. The CDR3 region is CASSLGLAPVYEQYF. CDR3 DNA: TGTGCCAGCAGCTTGGGGCTAGCGCCGGTCTACGAGCAGTACTTC.

The rearrangement links TRBV28 to TRBJ2-1; 8 bases match TRBD1. Trimming at V came to 4 bases and at J to 9 bases, leaving 2 bases not matched to a gene. Germline CDR1 reads MDHEN; CDR2 reads SYDVKM. The CDR3 loop spans 12 amino acids. CDR3 region: CASSSDRAEQFF. The CDR3 region has the DNA TGTGCCAGCAGTTCGGACAGGGCTGAGCAGTTCTTC.

This chain connects TRBV11-2 to TRBJ2-5, with 9 bases aligning to TRBD2. Trimming removed 0 bases from V and 5 bases from J; junction bases left unmatched: 4. This CDR3 comprises 15 residues. CDR1 and CDR2 from the germline V gene are SGHAT and FQNNGV. CDR3 DNA sequence: TGTGCCAGCAGCTTAGATATAGGGACTAGCGAGACCCAGTACTTC. It is translated as CASSLDIGTSETQYF.

This clone came up a few times. The CDR3 region has the DNA TGTGCCAGCAGCCAAATTGGACAGGATCGTACAAAGGGCTACACCTTC. It translates to CASSQIGQDRTKGYTF. The genes are TRBV4-2 and TRBJ1-2; the match to TRBD1 covers 7 bases. The germline V gene encodes CDR1 LGHNA and CDR2 YNFKEQ. The CDR3 loop spans 16 amino acids. With 2 bases clipped from V and 8 bases from J, the junction kept 14 bases outside the gene matches.

In its sample, this clone was seen a few times. V usage is TRBV4-2 and J usage is TRBJ1-2; 9 bases agree with TRBD1. V was clipped by 1 base and J by 4 bases; unmatched bases: 10. CDR3 length: 17 amino acids. The germline CDR1 and CDR2 sequences are LGHNA and YNFKEQ. DNA of the CDR3: TGTGCCAGCAGCCAAGCCGGACAGGGGCCCTTCGCCTATGGCTACACCTTC. Translated: CASSQAGQGPFAYGYTF.

The chain couples TRBV6-5 to TRBJ1-5; 8 positions match TRBD1. Germline loops: CDR1 MNHEY, CDR2 SVGAGI. The CDR3 has 15 amino acids. V gave up 7 bases and J gave up 4 bases; unmatched junction bases: 9. The CDR3 DNA is TGTGCCAGCACCAAGGGACAGGCAAGGAATCAGCCCCAGCATTTT. The encoded protein is CASTKGQARNQPQHF.

The genes are TRBV6-4 and TRBJ2-2; 9 positions agree with TRBD2. The CDR3 covers 15 residues. The germline V gene encodes CDR1 MRHNA and CDR2 SNTAGT. Trimming at V came to 3 bases and at J to 3 bases, leaving 2 bases not matched to a gene. The CDR3 is CASSESGGYTGELFF. CDR3 nucleotides: TGTGCCAGCAGTGAGAGCGGGGGGTACACCGGGGAGCTGTTTTTT.

This chain links TRBV5-1 with TRBJ2-3; TRBD2 aligns across 8 bases. This CDR3 is 13 amino acids long. Losses at the gene ends were 4 bases for V and 6 bases for J; bases not matched to a gene: 4. CDR1 and CDR2 from the germline V gene are SGHRS and YFSETQ. The CDR3 nucleotides read TGCGCCAGCAGCCCTCCGGGGGGGGATACGCAGTATTTT. Encoded protein: CASSPPGGDTQYF.

The J gene is TRBJ2-6, the V gene TRBV10-3; D unclear. V was cut by 0 bases and J by 2 bases, with 5 bases left in between. Germline V gene data show CDR1 as ENHRY and CDR2 as SYGVKD. This CDR3 has 15 residues. The CDR3 here is CAISESGTGANVLTF. The CDR3 coding sequence is TGTGCCATCAGTGAGTCAGGTACTGGGGCCAACGTCCTGACTTTC.

The chain couples TRBV11-2 to TRBJ1-1; D not resolved. V was pared by 1 base and J by 1 base, with 10 bases between. The CDR3 is 15 residues long. CDR1 is SGHAT, CDR2 FQNNGV, per germline. The CDR3 is CASSLGVVTNTEAFF. The DNA for the CDR3 is TGTGCCAGCAGCTTAGGTGTGGTAACGAACACTGAAGCTTTCTTT.

The rearrangement links TRBV6-5 to TRBJ1-5; D unclear. The germline V and J ends were trimmed by 6 bases and 7 bases, with 16 bases remaining between them. This CDR3 contains 14 residues. From germline, CDR1 is MNHEY and CDR2 SVGAGI. The CDR3 DNA reads TGTGCCAGCAGACGGACCGCCCTCGGGCAGCCCCAGCATTTT. Residues: CASRRTALGQPQHF.

The rearrangement links TRBV6-6 to TRBJ2-7; 7 nucleotides agree with TRBD2. The CDR3 is 15 residues long. Germline lookup yields CDR1 MNHNY and CDR2 SVGAGI (reference sequence). The ends lost 0 bases at V and 5 bases at J; junction bases unmatched: 7. CDR3 DNA sequence: TGTGCCAGCAGTTACTCGTGGGAGGGGTACCACGAGCAGTACTTC. Protein: CASSYSWEGYHEQYF.

The CDR3 is CASSPGVAGAGGETQYF. CDR3 bases: TGTGCCAGCAGCCCCGGGGTAGCGGGAGCTGGGGGAGAGACCCAGTACTTC. The chain is built from TRBV7-3 and TRBJ2-5; 9 nucleotides line up with TRBD2. V was clipped by 5 bases and J by 4 bases; unmatched bases: 14. The germline V gene encodes CDR1 SGHTA and CDR2 FQGTGA. The CDR3 contains 17 residues.

The chain uses TRBV21-1 and TRBJ2-7; the table's D call of TRBD2 was not tested on the DNA. TRBV21-1 has pseudogene status. The CDR3 is 19 amino acids. The CDR3 DNA sequence: TGTGCCAGCAGCAAACCCCCGGTTCACGGGGGACTAGCGGAATACGAGCAGTACTTC. Its translation is CASSKPPVHGGLAEYEQYF.

The V call is TRBV7-6, the J call TRBJ2-1; D might be TRBD1 or TRBD2, each matching 5 bases. The V gene's germline CDR1 is SGHVS and CDR2 FNYEAQ. CDR3 length equals 17 residues. The V gene lost 1 base and the J gene lost 5 bases, with 18 bases spanning the gap. The DNA for the CDR3 is TGTGCCAGCAGCTTAGGGCCCCGGGGCAGATATAACAATGAGCAGTTCTTC. It encodes CASSLGPRGRYNNEQFF.

V usage is TRBV5-1 and J usage is TRBJ1-3; D is unclear. The CDR3 runs 14 residues. Germline V lookup: CDR1 SGHRS, CDR2 YFSETQ. The V and J ends lost 0 bases and 4 bases respectively, with 8 bases between them. The CDR3 DNA reads as TGCGCCAGCAGCTTGGGGAACTTGGGAAACACCATATATTTT. Encoded protein: CASSLGNLGNTIYF.

In its sample, this clone was seen a few times. V is TRBV2 and J is TRBJ2-2; possibly TRBD2 for D (6 bases). With 6 bases removed from V and 3 bases from J, the gap between germline ends came to 14 bases. The CDR3 sequence is 15 residues long. CDR1 SNHLY and CDR2 FYNNEI come from the germline V gene. CDR3 coding DNA: TGTGCCAGCAGAGCGACTAGGTTCTACACCGGGGAGCTGTTTTTT. It specifies CASRATRFYTGELFF. Combining the CDR3 with reference TRBV2 and TRBJ2-2 gives the whole variable domain EPEVTQTPSHQVTQMGQEVILRCVPISNHLYFYWYRQILGQKVEFLVSFYNNEISEKSEIFDDQFSVERPDGSNFTLKIRSTKLEDSAMYFCASRATRFYTGELFFGEGSRLTVL.

The chain carries TRBV10-3 and TRBJ2-5; 14 bases map to TRBD2. V lost 4 bases, J lost 2 bases, and 0 bases stayed unmatched. Germline CDR1 is ENHRY and CDR2 is SYGVKD. CDR3 length: 15 amino acids. The CDR3 nucleotides read TGTGCCATCAGTGGGACTAGCGGGGGGCAAGAGACCCAGTACTTC. The encoded protein is CAISGTSGGQETQYF.

The chain is built from TRBV10-1 and TRBJ1-6; tentatively, D is TRBD1 (5 bases). V was clipped by 0 bases and J by 8 bases, with 17 bases between them. The CDR3 is 17 residues long. CDR1 is WNHNN, CDR2 SYGVQD, per germline (reference sequence). CDR3 DNA: TGCGCCAGCAGTGAGTCGGGGGGAGATCTGATCTATTCACCCCTCCACTTT. Translation: CASSESGGDLIYSPLHF.

This chain joins TRBV5-5 and TRBJ2-7; the D is unclear. V dropped 0 bases and J dropped 0 bases, with 7 bases sitting between them. Germline V gene lookup returns CDR1 SGHKS and CDR2 YYEKEE (reference sequence). The CDR3 is made up of 14 amino acids. CDR3: CASSLAASSYEQYF. DNA for the CDR3: TGTGCCAGCAGCTTGGCAGCCTCCTCCTACGAGCAGTACTTC.

The chain couples TRBV7-6 to TRBJ2-3; D might be TRBD2 (6 bases). CDR1 and CDR2 (germline): SGHVS, FNYEAQ. This CDR3 has 18 amino acids. Trimming took off 1 base at V and 0 bases at J, with 17 bases between the two ends. The CDR3 bases are TGTGCCAGCAGCTTAGAGGGACGTAGCGGATATAGCACAGATACGCAGTATTTT. Amino acids: CASSLEGRSGYSTDTQYF.

The chain recombines TRBV5-4 with TRBJ2-1; 10 bases map to TRBD2. The V gene's germline CDR1 is SGHNT and CDR2 YYREEE (reference sequence). The CDR3 sequence is 15 residues long. The J segment lost 6 bases and the V segment lost 4 bases, leaving 7 bases of the junction unmatched. The CDR3, as DNA: TGTGCCAGCAGCACAACTAGCGGGATTATCAATGAGCAGTTCTTC. This sequence encodes CASSTTSGIINEQFF.

This chain connects TRBV11-2 to TRBJ2-2; no definite D call. Germline CDR1 is SGHAT and CDR2 is FQNNGV. CDR3 length: 11 amino acids. V was trimmed by 6 bases and J by 7 bases, leaving 6 bases between them. CDR3 region: CASRRIGELFF. CDR3 nucleotide sequence: TGTGCCAGCAGAAGGATCGGGGAGCTGTTTTTT.

This sequence joins TRBV19 and TRBJ2-7, with TRBD2 identical over 10 bases. V lost 8 bases and J lost 2; bases outside the gene matches: 9. This CDR3 region has 15 residues. Germline-derived CDR1 and CDR2 are LNHDA and SQIVND (reference sequence). This chain's CDR3 is CASGLSGGPPYEQYF. For the CDR3, the DNA is TGTGCCAGTGGACTTAGCGGGGGGCCTCCCTACGAGCAGTACTTC. Filled out from reference TRBV19 and TRBJ2-7, the complete variable domain reads DGGITQSPKYLFRKEGQNVTLSCEQNLNHDAMYWYRQDPGQGLRLIYYSQIVNDFQKGDIAEGYSVSREKKESFPLTVTSAQKNPTAFYLCASGLSGGPPYEQYFGPGTRLTVT.

The gene calls are TRBV27 and TRBJ2-5; 14 bases match TRBD2. There are 17 residues in the CDR3. V dropped 5 bases and J dropped 1; count of bases not matched to a gene: 6. Germline CDR1 is MNHEY and CDR2 is SMNVEV (reference sequence). CDR3: CASSLGLAGGFQETQYF. The DNA of the CDR3 is TGTGCCAGCAGTCTCGGACTAGCGGGAGGCTTCCAAGAGACCCAGTACTTC.